This is a list of T cell receptor beta chains from one sample in a study of blood T cell repertoires in COVID-19. Assay: immunoSEQ multiplex PCR; the TCRdb copy retains only in-frame clones and omits some. In the table there are about 99,000 clones, 75% to 85% of which are singletons. What was sequenced was peripheral blood. The receptors stem from a man aged 80 or over with COVID-19, enrolled during active disease. Both conserved end residues are part of each CDR3. The D gene is left open where the match is weak. The size entry is marked missing in some rows and otherwise reads once, few, many or a size class.

CDR3 | DNA | size | J | D | V
CASSLRAGLPPNTGELFF | TGTGCCAGCAGCCTCCGGGCGGGACTCCCCCCGAACACCGGGGAGCTGTTTTTT | NA | TRBJ2-2 | NA | TRBV3-1/TRBV3-2
CASSLGHGNQPQHF | TGTGCCAGCAGCTTAGGACATGGCAATCAGCCCCAGCATTTT | NA | TRBJ1-5 | NA | TRBV7-2
CASSKMTTGGVGGMNQPQHF | TGTGCCAGCAGTAAGATGACGACAGGGGGCGTAGGTGGTATGAATCAGCCCCAGCATTTT | NA | TRBJ1-5 | TRBD1 | TRBV27
CASSAQDRGSNQPQHF | TGTGCCAGCAGTGCCCAGGACAGGGGAAGCAATCAGCCCCAGCATTTT | NA | TRBJ1-5 | TRBD1 | TRBV6-1
CAWNRGWNTDTQYF | TGTGCCTGGAACAGGGGTTGGAACACAGATACGCAGTATTTT | NA | TRBJ2-3 | TRBD1 | TRBV30
CASSQDHAKDTQYF | TGCGCCAGCAGCCAAGATCACGCTAAAGATACGCAGTATTTT | many | TRBJ2-3 | NA | TRBV4-1
CASTTTGWGEQFF | TGTGCCAGCACAACTACGGGGTGGGGTGAGCAGTTCTTC | NA | TRBJ2-1 | NA | TRBV7-8
CASSGSSGKNEQFF | TGCGCCAGCAGTGGGTCTAGCGGGAAAAATGAGCAGTTCTTC | NA | TRBJ2-1 | TRBD2 | TRBV23-1
CASSGRPGFYEQFF | TGTGCCAGCAGCGGACGACCAGGGTTCTATGAGCAGTTCTTC | many | TRBJ2-1 | NA | TRBV7-8
CASSPILGTEQFF | TGTGCCAGCAGCCCAATCTTAGGGACAGAGCAGTTCTTC | NA | TRBJ2-1 | NA | TRBV4-2
CASKNGLAGVYEQFF | TGTGCCAGCAAGAATGGACTAGCGGGAGTCTATGAGCAGTTCTTC | NA | TRBJ2-1 | TRBD2 | TRBV2
CASSGRTGGTSRNYGYTF | TGTGCCAGCAGCGGCCGGACAGGGGGAACCAGTAGAAACTATGGCTACACCTTC | NA | TRBJ1-2 | TRBD1 | TRBV7-9
CAISARTGFETQYF | TGTGCCATCAGCGCGAGGACAGGTTTTGAGACCCAGTACTTC | NA | TRBJ2-5 | TRBD1 | TRBV10-3
CASSLRTEANYGYTF | TGCGCCAGCAGCCTGAGGACAGAAGCTAACTATGGCTACACCTTC | NA | TRBJ1-2 | NA | TRBV4-1
CASSSTQGTTDTQYF | TGCGCCAGCAGCTCTACACAGGGAACCACAGATACGCAGTATTTT | NA | TRBJ2-3 | NA | TRBV5-1
CASSLEQGNFYEQYF | TGTGCCAGCAGCTTGGAACAGGGCAATTTCTACGAGCAGTACTTC | NA | TRBJ2-7 | NA | TRBV5-5
CASSDHGRTAYGYTF | TGTGCCAGCAGTGATCACGGGAGGACAGCCTATGGCTACACCTTC | NA | TRBJ1-2 | NA | TRBV6-1
CASSYRQGNSPLHF | TGTGCCAGCAGTTACAGGCAGGGGAATTCACCCCTCCACTTT | NA | TRBJ1-6 | NA | TRBV6-5
CAAGESSGNTIYF | TGTGCCGCCGGGGAGTCGTCTGGAAACACCATATATTTT | few | TRBJ1-3 | NA | TRBV28
CASSIGDRPGELFF | TGTGCCAGTAGTATAGGGGACAGGCCCGGGGAGCTGTTTTTT | NA | TRBJ2-2 | TRBD1 | TRBV19
CASSLPGQRGGELFF | TGTGCCAGCAGCTTACCGGGACAGAGGGGCGGGGAGCTGTTTTTT | NA | TRBJ2-2 | TRBD1 | TRBV11-2
CASSPLKIYPGGYEQYF | TGTGCCAGCTCACCATTAAAGATATATCCGGGGGGCTACGAGCAGTACTTC | NA | TRBJ2-7 | TRBD2 | TRBV18
CASSPMGQGNQPQHF | TGTGCCAGCAGCCCCATGGGACAGGGCAATCAGCCCCAGCATTTT | NA | TRBJ1-5 | TRBD1 | TRBV7-9
CAISGTGEAFF | TGTGCCATCAGTGGGACAGGTGAAGCTTTCTTT | NA | TRBJ1-1 | TRBD1 | TRBV10-3
CAISDRGRATGELFF | TGTGCCATCAGTGATAGGGGCAGGGCGACCGGGGAGCTGTTTTTT | once | TRBJ2-2 | NA | TRBV10-3
CSVGSPSSYEQYF | TGCAGCGTTGGGTCTCCCAGCTCCTACGAGCAGTACTTC | NA | TRBJ2-7 | NA | TRBV29-1
CASSMEGSGHNSPLHF | TGTGCCAGTAGTATGGAGGGAAGCGGGCACAATTCACCCCTCCACTTT | few | TRBJ1-6 | NA | TRBV19
CASSLAGGSGANVLTF | TGTGCCAGCAGCTTAGCGGGGGGTTCTGGGGCCAACGTCCTGACTTTC | NA | TRBJ2-6 | NA | TRBV7-2
CASSSTGTSGEQYF | TGTGCCAGCAGTTCCACAGGGACCTCGGGGGAGCAGTACTTC | NA | TRBJ2-7 | NA | TRBV6-6
CASSLSGTQYF | TGTGCCAGCAGCTTATCGGGGACCCAGTACTTC | NA | TRBJ2-5 | NA | TRBV7-6
CASSYSSEETQYF | TGTGCCAGCAGTTACTCCTCCGAAGAGACCCAGTACTTC | NA | TRBJ2-5 | NA | TRBV6-2/TRBV6-3
CASSPDRGFPDNEKLFF | TGTGCCAGCAGCCCCGACAGGGGGTTTCCAGATAATGAAAAACTGTTTTTT | once | TRBJ1-4 | TRBD1 | TRBV13
CASSLGRFPHEQYF | TGTGCCAGCAGTCTCGGGAGGTTTCCCCACGAGCAGTACTTC | NA | TRBJ2-7 | TRBD2 | TRBV27
CSVTPLVVGGGYTF | TGCAGCGTTACCCCCCTTGTGGTGGGCGGGGGCTACACCTTC | NA | TRBJ1-2 | NA | TRBV29-1
CASSLRLGASGNQETQYF | TGTGCCAGCAGCTTAAGGCTTGGGGCCAGTGGCAACCAAGAGACCCAGTACTTC | NA | TRBJ2-5 | NA | TRBV7-9
CASSLNRGAAGNTIYF | TGTGCCAGCAGCCTAAACAGGGGGGCGGCTGGAAACACCATATATTTT | few | TRBJ1-3 | TRBD1 | TRBV7-9
CASSLGQAAHYGYTF | TGTGCCAGCTCACTCGGACAGGCCGCCCACTATGGCTACACCTTC | NA | TRBJ1-2 | TRBD1 | TRBV18
CASSQDGLETPLHF | TGCGCCAGCAGCCAAGATGGGCTCGAAACACCCCTCCACTTT | NA | TRBJ1-6 | NA | TRBV4-1
CASSYAGGHAEAFF | TGTGCCAGCAGTTACGCAGGGGGCCACGCTGAAGCTTTCTTT | NA | TRBJ1-1 | TRBD1 | TRBV6-5
CASRPQGATGELFF | TGTGCCAGCAGGCCTCAGGGGGCGACCGGGGAGCTGTTTTTT | NA | TRBJ2-2 | TRBD1 | TRBV6-2/TRBV6-3
CASSDRGGDYTDTQYF | TGTGCCAGCAGTGATCGCGGGGGGGACTACACAGATACGCAGTATTTT | NA | TRBJ2-3 | TRBD2 | TRBV5-4
CASSLGWDRTATLNF | TGTGCCAGCAGCTTAGGTTGGGACAGGACCGCCACGCTGAACTTC | NA | TRBJ2-5 | TRBD1 | TRBV11-1
CASTPGQGSYGYTF | TGTGCCAGCACCCCGGGACAGGGTTCTTATGGCTACACCTTC | NA | TRBJ1-2 | TRBD1 | TRBV6-5
CASSLDRNIQYF | TGTGCCAGCAGCTTGGATCGGAACATTCAGTACTTC | NA | TRBJ2-4 | NA | TRBV5-5
CAWRAGGDREKLFF | TGTGCCTGGAGAGCAGGGGGCGATCGTGAAAAACTGTTTTTT | NA | TRBJ1-4 | TRBD1 | TRBV30
CTSSQDRVAGVRETQYF | TGCACCAGCAGCCAAGATCGAGTAGCGGGGGTAAGGGAGACCCAGTACTTC | NA | TRBJ2-5 | NA | TRBV1
CASSQDLAGDDSTLHF | TGCGCCAGCAGCCAAGATCTTGCGGGGGATGATTCAACCCTCCACTTT | NA | TRBJ1-6 | NA | TRBV4-3
CASSVRIPGLNSPLHF | TGTGCCAGCAGCGTAAGAATCCCGGGACTTAATTCACCCCTCCACTTT | NA | TRBJ1-6 | NA | TRBV14
CASSLVVGAGETQYF | TGTGCCAGCAGCTTAGTGGTGGGGGCCGGAGAGACCCAGTACTTC | NA | TRBJ2-5 | NA | TRBV11-2
CASSELAGGRFQETQYF | TGTGCCAGCAGTGAACTAGCGGGGGGCCGTTTCCAAGAGACCCAGTACTTC | NA | TRBJ2-5 | TRBD2 | TRBV6-1